This T cell receptor (beta chain) is from a study of T cell changes during pregnancy in multiple sclerosis. TCRdb keeps only in-frame clones here, not all; method: immunoSEQ multiplex PCR. This sample carries some 93,000 clones, 90% to 95% of them seen once, and the ten largest clones take about 1.7%. CDR3 size: 15 residues. Germline V gene lookup returns CDR1 MDHEN and CDR2 SYDVKM. V was pared by 3 bases and J by 2 bases, with 13 bases between. The source was peripheral blood, collected after pregnancy. V gene TRBV28 combines with J gene TRBJ1-2; weak D call: TRBD1 (5 bases). The TCR originated in a female donor in good health, enrolled as a control in a pregnancy study. CDR3 protein: CASSFPQGGNYGYTF. As DNA, the CDR3 is TGTGCCAGCAGTTTCCCCCAGGGAGGAAACTATGGCTACACCTTC.